The 12 T cell receptor beta chains below come from one sample, sequenced in a study of monozygotic twins with inflammatory bowel disease. From the 5' RACE reads, TCRdb lists one entry per CDR3 protein and no DNA. The sample spans some 170,000 distinct CDR3 sequences; the ten largest clones claim about 7.4%. Sequencing was carried out using blood. The receptors were sampled from a human donor with ulcerative colitis or Crohn's disease, or a healthy co-twin of an affected twin (not recorded which).

The rearrangement links TRBV4-3 to TRBJ1-6. CDR3 size: 17 residues. Germline-derived CDR1 and CDR2 are LGHNA and YSLEER. CDR3 in amino acids: CASSQGAGRSNNSPLHF.

The J gene is TRBJ2-7, the V gene TRBV9; TCRdb lists TRBD1, though no DNA is available to test this call. The CDR3 has 14 residues. The germline CDR1 and CDR2 sequences are SGDLS and YYNGEE. CDR3 protein: CASSVVGTNYEQYF.

The chain uses TRBV7-6 and TRBJ2-2; TCRdb proposes TRBD2, but this gene call is untestable without DNA. CDR1 SGHVS and CDR2 FNYEAQ come from the germline V gene. This CDR3 has 13 amino acids. The CDR3 region is CASSSREDGELFF.

This chain uses TRBV12-3 or TRBV12-4 with TRBJ1-6. This CDR3 contains 17 residues. This CDR3 is CASSIGSPSSYNSPLHF.

The V call is TRBV5-4, the J call TRBJ2-2; the D call of TRBD1 rests on TCRdb alone, since no DNA is present to check it. The germline V gene has CDR1 SGHNT and CDR2 YYREEE (reference sequence). This CDR3 region has 15 residues. CDR3 sequence: CASSLGTAKGGELFF.

CDR3 protein: CASSPTVTGELFF. The chain recombines TRBV9 with TRBJ2-2. From germline, CDR1 is SGDLS and CDR2 YYNGEE. The CDR3 is 13 residues long.

The V gene is TRBV3-1, the J gene TRBJ2-3. Germline CDR1 and CDR2: LGHDT and YNNKEL (reference sequence). This CDR3 has 14 residues. The CDR3 protein is CASSLNGGPDTQYF.

V usage is TRBV27 and J usage is TRBJ1-5; TCRdb outputs TRBD1, but without DNA this stays unchecked. The CDR3 spans 14 residues. Germline-derived CDR1 and CDR2 are MNHEY and SMNVEV (reference sequence). The CDR3 loop is CASSPQGAGQPQHF.

The J gene is TRBJ2-1, the V gene TRBV24-1; TCRdb returns TRBD2, unconfirmable since there is no DNA. Looked up from germline, CDR1 is KGHDR and CDR2 is SFDVKD. CDR3 length: 15 amino acids. The CDR3 here is CATSDLKLEGNEQFF.

The chain couples TRBV10-3 to TRBJ1-4; TCRdb selects TRBD1, and the lack of DNA leaves this call unchecked. Germline assignment: CDR1 ENHRY and CDR2 SYGVKD. The CDR3 is 16 amino acids. This CDR3 reads CAILDRGLSTNEKLFF.

The chain employs TRBV29-1 and TRBJ2-6; TCRdb selects TRBD1, and the lack of DNA leaves this call unchecked. The CDR3 consists of 13 residues. From germline, CDR1 is SQVTM and CDR2 ANQGSEA. This CDR3 reads CSAREWGANVLTF.

The genes are TRBV5-1 and TRBJ1-4; checking the TCRdb D call of TRBD1 is not possible without DNA. CDR3 length equals 16 residues. CDR1 SGHRS and CDR2 YFSETQ come from the germline V gene. CDR3 sequence: CASSALAWTGDEKLFF. Full variable domain (rest looked up from reference TRBV5-1 and TRBJ1-4): KAGVTQTPRYLIKTRGQQVTLSCSPISGHRSVSWYQQTPGQGLQFLFEYFSETQRNKGNFPGRFSGRQFSNSRSEMNVSTLELGDSALYLCASSALAWTGDEKLFFGSGTQLSVL.